Below, 2 T cell receptor beta chains from the same sample are listed, as sequenced in a study of T cells in Graves' hyperthyroidism and ophthalmopathy. Using RNA transcripts as the source, TCR beta CDR3 regions were amplified. Researchers ran a first-round RT-PCR on the TCR CDR3 using the HTBI primer set. Each CDR3 protein gets one entry after TCRdb re-called the multiplex PCR reads with MiXCR. This table holds roughly 500,000 distinct CDR3 sequences, 35% to 55% found once. Sequences were obtained from peripheral blood or thyroid tissue (not recorded which). These receptors all come from an adult woman with Graves' disease, either hyperthyroidism or ophthalmopathy (not recorded which).

This clonotype came up many times. The chain couples TRBV29-1 to TRBJ2-5; weak D call: TRBD1 (6 bases). Trimming left V 6 bases short and J 2 bases short, with 19 bases between. This CDR3 has 15 amino acids. CDR1 SQVTM and CDR2 ANQGSEA come from the germline V gene. The CDR3 is CSVDDSGHGQETQYF. The CDR3 nucleotides are TGCAGCGTGGATGATTCGGGACACGGACAAGAGACCCAGTACTTC.

This sequence joins TRBV7-2 and TRBJ2-3; 7 bases are a match to TRBD1. V lost 4 bases and J lost 0; bases outside the gene matches: 4. Germline CDR1 SGHTA, CDR2 FQGNSA. The CDR3 is 15 amino acids. The CDR3 coding sequence is TGTGCCAGCAGCTCCAGGGGGATTAGCACAGATACGCAGTATTTT. It codes for CASSSRGISTDTQYF.